This TCR beta chain was observed in a study of T cell responses to AZD1222 COVID-19 vaccine. TCRdb's table, derived via immunoSEQ multiplex PCR, lists solely in-frame clones and lacks some. The sample lists about 150,000 clones, approximately 91% occurring once. This CDR3 region has 14 residues. The ends were cut back, 0 bases at V and 8 bases at J, with 13 bases in the middle. Per germline, CDR1 PRHDT and CDR2 FYEKMQ (reference sequence). This receptor was identified in an adult who received the AZD1222 COVID-19 vaccine. Sequencing used peripheral blood, obtained 28 days after the second AZD1222 dose. This chain connects TRBV13 to TRBJ1-2, with D perhaps TRBD1 (5 bases). The CDR3 reads CASSLGSGSGGYTF. CDR3 in DNA: TGTGCCAGCAGCTTAGGGTCAGGGAGTGGAGGCTACACCTTC. The whole variable domain, filled in from reference TRBV13 and TRBJ1-2, reads AAGVIQSPRHLIKEKRETATLKCYPIPRHDTVYWYQQGPGQDPQFLISFYEKMQSDKGSIPDRFSAQQFSDYHSELNMSSLELGDSALYFCASSLGSGSGGYTFGSGTRLTVV.